The 2 T cell receptor beta chains below all came from one sample that was sequenced in a study of post-analysis software for immune sequencing data. Study-wide results and caveats: Patients used roughly five TRBV segments, including TRBV5-6, TRBV5-1 and TRBV20-1, more often than controls.

Their recognized antigens are unknown. Prepared TCR beta cDNA libraries contained unique molecular identifiers. One entry per CDR3 protein, called by TCRdb with MiXCR from the PCR reads. This sample carries hundreds of thousands of distinct CDR3 sequences, roughly 27% of them seen once, and the ten largest clones take more than 0.45%. Sequencing was carried out using blood. The receptors come from a girl aged 10 to 17 with multiple sclerosis.

This clonotype has ten or more counts. This rearrangement joins TRBV29-1 to TRBJ2-3; TRBD1 might be the D (6 bases). CDR3 size: 13 residues. Trimming shortened V by 7 bases and J by 0 bases, and 11 bases separated the two germline ends. Per the germline V gene, CDR1 is SQVTM and CDR2 is ANQGSEA. The CDR3 DNA is TGCAGCGCCACGGACAGAAGCACAGATACGCAGTATTTT. Residues: CSATDRSTDTQYF.

This clonotype has more than one count but fewer than ten. J is TRBJ1-1 and V is TRBV2; D not certain. This CDR3 region has 13 residues. Germline V lookup: CDR1 SNHLY, CDR2 FYNNEI. V was pared by 8 bases and J by 3 bases, with 13 bases between. CDR3 region: CASGGGFYTEAFF. The DNA of the CDR3 is TGTGCCAGCGGAGGAGGATTTTACACTGAAGCTTTCTTT.